This entry features one T cell receptor (beta chain) sequence. This table comes from immunoSEQ multiplex PCR, and its TCRdb copy is limited to in-frame clones, with some not included. This table holds hundreds of thousands of clones, around 90% found once. The length of the CDR3 is 15 residues. With 5 bases clipped from V and 6 bases from J, the junction kept 5 bases outside the gene matches. The V gene's germline CDR1 is SNHLY and CDR2 FYNNEI. The sample is drawn from a study of control samples from healthy donors and cancer patients. J is TRBJ2-1 and V is TRBV2; 12 bases agree with TRBD2. Sequencing was carried out using PBMCs. This receptor was identified in a man in his forties with head and neck cancer. This CDR3 is CASSSLAGGVNEQFF. CDR3 nucleotide sequence: TGTGCCAGCAGTTCACTAGCGGGGGGAGTCAATGAGCAGTTCTTC. Using reference TRBV2 and TRBJ2-1 for the parts outside the CDR3, the full variable domain is EPEVTQTPSHQVTQMGQEVILRCVPISNHLYFYWYRQILGQKVEFLVSFYNNEISEKSEIFDDQFSVERPDGSNFTLKIRSTKLEDSAMYFCASSSLAGGVNEQFFGPGTRLTVL.